This entry describes one T cell receptor beta chain. This sample is drawn from a study of blood T cell repertoires in COVID-19. At the level of the study: In each case, the material was cDNA or gDNA derived from T cells, B-cell-depleted T cells, or PBMCs.

In Seattle, patients joined the study during active infection and were tracked longitudinally. This CDR3 comprises 14 residues. The germline V and J ends were trimmed by 2 bases and 8 bases, with 10 bases remaining between them. Germline CDR1 and CDR2: SGHVS and FNYEAQ. Authors' data handling: Reference gene primer amplification gave nucleated cell count estimates. Sequenced by immunoSEQ multiplex PCR; TCRdb stores in-frame clones only, minus some. V and J calls and clone size are given by that table; D and trimming were obtained from the DNA. The repertoire holds about 68,000 clones, with about 91% as singletons.

The specimen sequenced was peripheral blood. The TCR comes from a man aged 35-49 years with COVID-19, enrolled during active disease. The chain links TRBV7-6 to TRBJ1-6; D may be TRBD1 (5 bases). The CDR3 here is CASSLMGEDSPLHF. For the CDR3, the DNA is TGTGCCAGCAGCTTAATGGGGGAGGATTCACCCCTCCACTTT.